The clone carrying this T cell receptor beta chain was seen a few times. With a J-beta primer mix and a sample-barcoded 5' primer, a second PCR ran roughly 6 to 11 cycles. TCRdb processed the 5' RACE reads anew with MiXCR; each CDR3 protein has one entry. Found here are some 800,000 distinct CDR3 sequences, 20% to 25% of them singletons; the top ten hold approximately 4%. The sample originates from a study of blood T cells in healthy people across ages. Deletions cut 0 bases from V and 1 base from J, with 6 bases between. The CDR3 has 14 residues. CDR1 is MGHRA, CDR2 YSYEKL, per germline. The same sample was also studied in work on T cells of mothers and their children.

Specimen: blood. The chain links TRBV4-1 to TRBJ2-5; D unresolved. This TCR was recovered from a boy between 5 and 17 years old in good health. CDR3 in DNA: TGCGCCAGCAGCCAAGACAGGACCCAAGAGACCCAGTACTTC. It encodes CASSQDRTQETQYF.